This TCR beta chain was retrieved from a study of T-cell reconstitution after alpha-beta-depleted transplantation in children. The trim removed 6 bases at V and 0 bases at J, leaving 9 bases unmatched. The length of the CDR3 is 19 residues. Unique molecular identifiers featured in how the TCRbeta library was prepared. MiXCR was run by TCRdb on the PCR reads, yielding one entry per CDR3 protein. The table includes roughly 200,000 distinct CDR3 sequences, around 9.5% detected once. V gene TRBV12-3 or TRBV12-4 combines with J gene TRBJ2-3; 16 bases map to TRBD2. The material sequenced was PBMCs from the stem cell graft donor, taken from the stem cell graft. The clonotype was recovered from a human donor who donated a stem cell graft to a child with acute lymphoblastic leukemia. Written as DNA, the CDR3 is TGTGCCAGCAGCGCCCCTGGGACTAGCGGGGGGGAAAGCACAGATACGCAGTATTTT. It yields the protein CASSAPGTSGGESTDTQYF.